These 16 T cell receptor beta chains share one sample of origin, sequenced in a study of blood T cell repertoires in COVID-19. TCRdb's table, derived via immunoSEQ multiplex PCR, lists solely in-frame clones and lacks some. Altogether around 82,000 clones are present, 90% being singletons, with the ten largest covering 6% to 7.5%. The sequenced sample consisted of peripheral blood. Receptors were obtained from a human donor in a cohort sampled during active COVID-19.

The J gene is TRBJ2-7, the V gene TRBV14; 8 bases line up with TRBD2. Germline V gene sequence: CDR1 SGHDN, CDR2 FVKESK. V trimming: 4 bases; J trimming: 2 bases; junction bases outside the gene matches: 7. The CDR3 loop spans 15 amino acids. Here the CDR3 reads CASSPLGAGAYEQYF. CDR3 in DNA: TGTGCCAGCAGCCCCCTAGGAGCGGGGGCCTACGAGCAGTACTTC.

The V and J genes are TRBV9 and TRBJ1-2; TRBD1 matches at 9 bases. Germline CDR1 is SGDLS and CDR2 is YYNGEE. The V gene end was trimmed by 5 bases and the J gene end by 2 bases; junction bases not matched to a gene: 4. The CDR3 sequence is 14 residues long. The CDR3 sequence is CASSPGQGNYGYTF. CDR3 nucleotide sequence: TGTGCCAGCAGTCCGGGACAGGGAAACTATGGCTACACCTTC.

V and J are TRBV28 and TRBJ2-7, with D perhaps matching TRBD2 (5 bases). CDR1 is MDHEN, CDR2 SYDVKM, per germline. This CDR3 comprises 15 residues. Trimming removed 7 bases from V and 0 bases from J, with 16 bases in between. CDR3 region: CASTIPRGSSYEQYF. The DNA for the CDR3 is TGTGCCAGCACCATCCCCCGGGGATCCTCCTACGAGCAGTACTTC.

This chain links TRBV3-1 (or the pseudogene TRBV3-2) with TRBJ1-5; possible D gene TRBD1, 5 bases. The germline CDR1 and CDR2 sequences are LGHDT and YNNKEL (reference sequence). The CDR3 runs to 13 residues. V lost 0 bases and J lost 10, with 10 bases in between. In DNA form, the CDR3 reads TGTGCCAGCAGCCAAGATCACGGGGGACCCCAGCATTTT. Amino acids: CASSQDHGGPQHF.

The rearrangement links TRBV7-6 to TRBJ2-5; perhaps TRBD1 as D (5 bases). This CDR3 region has 15 residues. From germline, CDR1 is SGHVS and CDR2 FNYEAQ. Trimming removed 1 base from V and 5 bases from J, with 14 bases in between. In DNA form, the CDR3 reads TGTGCCAGCAGCTTAGGACAGCTCATCAAGGAGACCCAGTACTTC. It codes for CASSLGQLIKETQYF. The full variable domain, rest sourced from reference TRBV7-6 and TRBJ2-5, is GAGVSQSPRYKVTKRGQDVALRCDPISGHVSLYWYRQALGQGPEFLTYFNYEAQQDKSGLPNDRFSAERPEGSISTLTIQRTEQRDSAMYRCASSLGQLIKETQYFGPGTRLLVL.

J is TRBJ2-2 and V is TRBV12-3 or TRBV12-4; no firm D call. The CDR3 length is 13 residues. Trimming removed 2 bases from V and 5 bases from J, with 6 bases in between. CDR3 protein: CASSLLRTGELFF. CDR3 DNA: TGTGCCAGCAGTTTACTCCGTACCGGGGAGCTGTTTTTT.

The rearrangement links TRBV14 to TRBJ2-7, with 8 nucleotides matching TRBD2. Germline V gives CDR1 SGHDN, CDR2 FVKESK. The CDR3 has 14 amino acids. J gave up 6 bases and V 1 base, and 5 bases lay outside the gene matches. CDR3 amino acids: CASSQALLAGEQYF. DNA of the CDR3: TGTGCCAGCAGCCAAGCCCTCCTAGCGGGCGAGCAGTACTTC.

This rearrangement joins TRBV5-1 to TRBJ2-6, with 7 positions matching TRBD1. Germline lookup yields CDR1 SGHRS and CDR2 YFSETQ. The CDR3 is made up of 15 amino acids. With V trimmed by 6 bases and J by 2 bases, 5 bases remained unmatched. DNA for the CDR3: TGCGCCAGCACCGACAGGGTAACTGGGGCCAACGTCCTGACTTTC. Its protein product is CASTDRVTGANVLTF.

The chain's CDR3 is CASSQETSSADTQYF. The CDR3 DNA reads as TGCGCCAGCAGCCAAGAGACGTCCTCAGCGGATACGCAGTATTTT. The chain couples TRBV4-1 to TRBJ2-3; D not resolved. In germline, CDR1 is MGHRA, CDR2 YSYEKL. The CDR3 is 15 amino acids. Trimming took off 0 bases at V and 6 bases at J, with 13 bases between the two ends.

On this clone: No DNA is shown, since the ends of the CDR3 on it are uncertain; the CDR3 is the one TCRdb lists. This chain uses TRBV21-1 with TRBJ2-7; the D call TRBD1 from the table was never checked on the DNA. TRBV21-1 is a listed pseudogene. The CDR3 length equals 17 residues, ends included. The CDR3 is CASSKEVGQGAPYEQYF.

The chain carries TRBV5-8 and TRBJ1-3; 7 bases map to TRBD1. The CDR3 runs 14 residues. The trim removed 4 bases at V and 5 bases at J, leaving 6 bases unmatched. Germline V gives CDR1 SGHTS, CDR2 YDEGEE. The CDR3 here is CASSPPGQRNTIYF. DNA of the CDR3: TGTGCCAGCAGCCCCCCGGGACAGAGAAACACCATATATTTT.

The J gene is TRBJ2-1, the V gene TRBV14; TRBD1 matches at 9 bases. With 4 bases clipped from V and 1 base from J, the junction kept 23 bases outside the gene matches. The CDR3 covers 22 residues. Germline V gene sequence: CDR1 SGHDN, CDR2 FVKESK. DNA of the CDR3: TGTGCCAGCAGCCGAGGGGTATATTTAGGGGACAGGGTTATCGAGTCCTACAATGAGCAGTTCTTC. Translated: CASSRGVYLGDRVIESYNEQFF.

The J gene is TRBJ1-5, the V gene TRBV28; D is perhaps TRBD1 (6 bases). Between the trimmed V and J ends, which lost 11 bases and 4 bases, there was a span of 21 bases. This CDR3 spans 15 amino acids. Germline lookup yields CDR1 MDHEN and CDR2 SYDVKM. The CDR3 here is CARRRGGAGNQPQHF. For the CDR3, the DNA is TGTGCCCGCCGCCGGGGGGGGGCGGGGAATCAGCCCCAGCATTTT.

The chain links TRBV4-3 to TRBJ2-1; 7 positions match TRBD2. Germline assignment: CDR1 LGHNA and CDR2 YSLEER. This CDR3 region has 13 residues. Trimming cost V 1 base and J 9 bases; bases outside gene matches: 3. The CDR3 DNA follows: TGCGCCAGCAGCCAAGCTAGCGGTAGTGAGCAGTTCTTC. Amino acid sequence: CASSQASGSEQFF.

The genes are TRBV24-1 and TRBJ2-4; TRBD2 might be the D (6 bases). Per the germline V gene, CDR1 is KGHDR and CDR2 is SFDVKD. V was cut by 2 bases and J by 8 bases, with 9 bases left in between. The CDR3 loop spans 13 amino acids. In DNA form, the CDR3 reads TGTGCCACCAGTGATTCGGGGGACGACATTCAGTACTTC. Its translation is CATSDSGDDIQYF.

The CDR3 sequence is CALVVPSETQYF. The CDR3 DNA sequence: TGTGCCCTCGTCGTCCCCTCGGAGACCCAGTACTTC. V is TRBV6-5 and J is TRBJ2-5; D not certain. The V gene's germline CDR1 is MNHEY and CDR2 SVGAGI. Trimming shortened V by 11 bases and J by 5 bases, and 15 bases separated the two germline ends. The CDR3 is 12 amino acids.